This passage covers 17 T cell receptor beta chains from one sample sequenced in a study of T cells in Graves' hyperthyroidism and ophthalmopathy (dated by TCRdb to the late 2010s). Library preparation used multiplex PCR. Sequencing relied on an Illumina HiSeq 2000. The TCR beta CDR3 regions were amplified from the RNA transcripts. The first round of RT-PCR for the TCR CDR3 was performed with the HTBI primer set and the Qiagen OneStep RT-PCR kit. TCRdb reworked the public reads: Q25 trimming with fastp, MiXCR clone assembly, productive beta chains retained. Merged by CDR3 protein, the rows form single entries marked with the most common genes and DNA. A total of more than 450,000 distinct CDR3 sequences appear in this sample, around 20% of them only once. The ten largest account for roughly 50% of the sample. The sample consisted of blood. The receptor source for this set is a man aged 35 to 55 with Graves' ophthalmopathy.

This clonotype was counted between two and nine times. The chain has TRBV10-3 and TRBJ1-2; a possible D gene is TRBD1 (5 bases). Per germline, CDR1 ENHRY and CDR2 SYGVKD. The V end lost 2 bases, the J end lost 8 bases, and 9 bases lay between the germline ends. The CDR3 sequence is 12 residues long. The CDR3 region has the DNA TGTGCCATCAGTGAGAGGGGAGGGGGCTACACCTTC. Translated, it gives CAISERGGGYTF.

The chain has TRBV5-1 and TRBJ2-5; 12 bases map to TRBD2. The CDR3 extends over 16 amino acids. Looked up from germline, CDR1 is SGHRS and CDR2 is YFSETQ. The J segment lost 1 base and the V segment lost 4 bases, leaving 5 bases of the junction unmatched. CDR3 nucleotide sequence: TGCGCCAGCAGCCTAGCGGGAGGGACCGTCCAAGAGACCCAGTACTTC. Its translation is CASSLAGGTVQETQYF.

CDR3 region: CSARVGTSPSYEQYF. The CDR3 coding sequence is TGCAGTGCTAGAGTCGGGACTTCCCCCTCCTACGAGCAGTACTTC. The J gene is TRBJ2-7, the V gene TRBV20-1; D might be TRBD2 (6 bases). This CDR3 has 15 amino acids. Trimming shortened V by 1 base and J by 0 bases, and 13 bases separated the two germline ends. Germline V gene sequence: CDR1 DFQATT, CDR2 SNEGSKA (reference sequence).

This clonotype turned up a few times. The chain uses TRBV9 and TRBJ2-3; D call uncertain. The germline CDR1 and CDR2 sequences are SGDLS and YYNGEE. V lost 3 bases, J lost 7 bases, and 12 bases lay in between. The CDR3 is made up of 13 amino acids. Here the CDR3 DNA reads TGTGCCAGCAGCGCCCCACAGTACAATACGCAGTATTTT. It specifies CASSAPQYNTQYF.

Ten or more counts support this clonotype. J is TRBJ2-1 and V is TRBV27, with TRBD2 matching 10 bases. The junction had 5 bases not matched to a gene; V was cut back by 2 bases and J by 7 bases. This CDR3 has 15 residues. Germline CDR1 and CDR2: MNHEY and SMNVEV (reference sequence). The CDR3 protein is CASSLLPSGSNEQFF. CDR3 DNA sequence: TGTGCCAGCAGTTTACTCCCTAGCGGGAGTAATGAGCAGTTCTTC.

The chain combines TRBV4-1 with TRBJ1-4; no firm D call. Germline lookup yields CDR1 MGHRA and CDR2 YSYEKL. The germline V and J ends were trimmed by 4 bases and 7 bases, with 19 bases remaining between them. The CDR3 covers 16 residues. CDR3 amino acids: CASSRQKNSGGEKLFF. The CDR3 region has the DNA TGCGCCAGCAGCCGTCAGAAAAACAGCGGAGGTGAAAAACTGTTTTTT.

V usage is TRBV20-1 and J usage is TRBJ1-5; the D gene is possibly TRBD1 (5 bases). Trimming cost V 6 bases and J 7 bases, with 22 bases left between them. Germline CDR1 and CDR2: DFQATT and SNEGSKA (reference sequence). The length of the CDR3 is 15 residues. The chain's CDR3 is CSAPPPHGAQQPQHF. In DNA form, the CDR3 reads TGCAGTGCCCCTCCCCCGCATGGGGCACAGCAGCCCCAGCATTTT.

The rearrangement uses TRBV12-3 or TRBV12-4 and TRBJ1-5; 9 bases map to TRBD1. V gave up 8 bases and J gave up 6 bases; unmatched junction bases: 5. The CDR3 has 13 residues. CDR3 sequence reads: CASGTGGIQPQHF. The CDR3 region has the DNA TGTGCCAGCGGTACAGGGGGCATTCAGCCCCAGCATTTT.

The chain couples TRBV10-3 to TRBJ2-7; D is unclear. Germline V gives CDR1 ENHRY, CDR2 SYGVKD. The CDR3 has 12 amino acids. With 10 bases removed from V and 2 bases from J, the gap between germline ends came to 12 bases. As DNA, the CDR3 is TGTGCCACCGCTAAAACTACCTACGAGCAGTACTTC. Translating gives CATAKTTYEQYF.

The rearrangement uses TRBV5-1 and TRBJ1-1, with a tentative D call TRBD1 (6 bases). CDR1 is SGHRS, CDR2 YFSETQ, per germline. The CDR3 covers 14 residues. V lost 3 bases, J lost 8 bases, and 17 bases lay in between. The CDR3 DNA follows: TGCGCCAGCAGCTGGGGGGGGGCTCAGAGCGAAGCTTTCTTT. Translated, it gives CASSWGGAQSEAFF.

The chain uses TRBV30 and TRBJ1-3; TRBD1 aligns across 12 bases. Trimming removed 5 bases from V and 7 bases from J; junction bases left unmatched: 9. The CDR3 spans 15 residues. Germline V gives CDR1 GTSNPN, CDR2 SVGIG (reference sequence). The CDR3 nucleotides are TGTGCCTGGGGGGGGACAGGGGGCTTGGAGAACACCATATATTTT. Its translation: CAWGGTGGLENTIYF.

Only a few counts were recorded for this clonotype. CDR3 in amino acids: CASSRREGGRDEQYF. Here the CDR3 DNA reads TGCGCCAGCAGCCGCCGGGAGGGGGGGCGTGACGAGCAGTACTTC. The chain has TRBV5-1 and TRBJ2-7; 8 bases are a match to TRBD2. J lost 5 bases, V lost 4 bases, and 11 bases had no gene match. The CDR3 runs to 15 residues. Per the germline V gene, CDR1 is SGHRS and CDR2 is YFSETQ.

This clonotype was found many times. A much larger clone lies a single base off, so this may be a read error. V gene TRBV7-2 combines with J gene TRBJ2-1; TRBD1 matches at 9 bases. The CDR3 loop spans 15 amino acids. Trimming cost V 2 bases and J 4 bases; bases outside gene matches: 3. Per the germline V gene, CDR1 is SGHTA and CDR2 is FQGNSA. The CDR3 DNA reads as TGTGCCAGCAGCTTAACAGGGGGCAGGTACAATGAGCAGTTCTTC. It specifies CASSLTGGRYNEQFF.

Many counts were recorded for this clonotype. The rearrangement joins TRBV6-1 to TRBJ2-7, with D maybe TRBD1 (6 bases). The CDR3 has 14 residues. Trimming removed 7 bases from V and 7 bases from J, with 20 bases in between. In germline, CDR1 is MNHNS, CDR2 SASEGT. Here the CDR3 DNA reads TGTGCCAGCAAGGCCGGGACATCGCTACGGGAGCAGTACTTC. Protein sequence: CASKAGTSLREQYF.

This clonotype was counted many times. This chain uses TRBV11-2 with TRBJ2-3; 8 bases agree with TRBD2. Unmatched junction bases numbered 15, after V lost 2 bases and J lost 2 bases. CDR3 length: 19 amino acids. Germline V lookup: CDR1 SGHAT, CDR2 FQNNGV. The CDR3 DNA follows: TGTGCCAGCAGCTTACCCCTCTTCGGGGTAGCGGGATCCACAGATACGCAGTATTTT. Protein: CASSLPLFGVAGSTDTQYF.

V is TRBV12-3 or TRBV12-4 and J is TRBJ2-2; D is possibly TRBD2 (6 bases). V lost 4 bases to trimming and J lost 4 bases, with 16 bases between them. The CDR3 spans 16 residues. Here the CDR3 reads CASSSPAGPTTGELFF. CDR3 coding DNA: TGTGCCAGCAGTTCCCCCGCGGGACCCACCACCGGGGAGCTGTTTTTT.

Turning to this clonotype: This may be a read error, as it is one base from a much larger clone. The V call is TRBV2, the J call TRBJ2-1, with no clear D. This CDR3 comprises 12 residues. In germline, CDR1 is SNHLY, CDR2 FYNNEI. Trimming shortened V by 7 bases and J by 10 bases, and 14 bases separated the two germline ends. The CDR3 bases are TGTGCCAGCATTCCAGGTGGTTACGAGCAGTTCTTC. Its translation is CASIPGGYEQFF.